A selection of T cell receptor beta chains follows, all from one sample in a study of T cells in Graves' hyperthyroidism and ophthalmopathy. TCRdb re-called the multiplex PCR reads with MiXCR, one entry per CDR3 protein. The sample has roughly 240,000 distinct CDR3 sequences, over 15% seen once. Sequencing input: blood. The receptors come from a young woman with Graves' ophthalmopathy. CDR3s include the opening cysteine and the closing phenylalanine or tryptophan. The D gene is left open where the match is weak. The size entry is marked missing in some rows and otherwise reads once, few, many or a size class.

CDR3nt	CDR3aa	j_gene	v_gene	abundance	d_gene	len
TGTGCCAGCAGTTACATCTCCGGGACATGGACCTACGAGCAGTACTTC	CASSYISGTWTYEQYF	TRBJ2-7	TRBV6-5	.	.	16
TGTGCCTGGAGCAACACGAACAATGAGCAGTTCTTC	CAWSNTNNEQFF	TRBJ2-1	TRBV30	many	.	12
TGCGCCAGCAGCCCCTATGGAGGCAACGGAGCTTTCTTT	CASSPYGGNGAFF	TRBJ1-1	TRBV5-1	many	.	13
TGCAGTGCTATTAGCGGGAGTAGGGTGGATGAGCAGTTCTTC	CSAISGSRVDEQFF	TRBJ2-1	TRBV20-1	many	TRBD2	14
TGTGCCAGCAGCCCGCGGACTAGCTGGGAGACCCAGTACTTC	CASSPRTSWETQYF	TRBJ2-5	TRBV7-8	many	TRBD2	14
TGTGCCAGCAGTGAAGCCGGGACTACCCAAGAGACCCAGTACTTC	CASSEAGTTQETQYF	TRBJ2-5	TRBV2	many	TRBD2	15
TGTGCCAGCAGCTCCTGGACTAGCGACACCTACAATGAGCAGTTCTTC	CASSSWTSDTYNEQFF	TRBJ2-1	TRBV14	many	TRBD2	16
TGTGCCAGTAGTCTCCAGGGCGGTCACACAGATACGCAGTATTTT	CASSLQGGHTDTQYF	TRBJ2-3	TRBV19	many	.	15
TGTGCCAGCACCATAGCGGGGGGGGGGACCCAGTACTTC	CASTIAGGGTQYF	TRBJ2-5	TRBV12-3/TRBV12-4	few	TRBD2	13
TGTGCCAGCAGCAACTTTGGACAGGAGTCCAACGAGCAGTACTTC	CASSNFGQESNEQYF	TRBJ2-7	TRBV6-1	many	TRBD1	15
TGTGCCAGCAGACCGGGACAGCTTAACACTGAAGCTTTCTTT	CASRPGQLNTEAFF	TRBJ1-1	TRBV12-3/TRBV12-4	many	TRBD1	14
TGTGCCAGCAGTTTAGGTTATGGCACTGAAGCTTTCTTT	CASSLGYGTEAFF	TRBJ1-1	TRBV12-3/TRBV12-4	many	.	13
TGCGCCAGCAGCTCACAGGGTTCTGGAAACACCATATATTTT	CASSSQGSGNTIYF	TRBJ1-3	TRBV5-1	many	.	14
TGTGCCAGCAGTTGGGACGGAGGAGGTTTGGGAGGCTACACCTTC	CASSWDGGGLGGYTF	TRBJ1-2	TRBV6-1	many	.	15
TGCAGTGCTAGAGATGATAGCGGGAGAACTTACAATGAGCAGTTCTTC	CSARDDSGRTYNEQFF	TRBJ2-1	TRBV20-1	many	TRBD2	16
TGTGCCTGGAGTAGAACGACCACTCCGTCCTACGAGCAGTACTTC	CAWSRTTTPSYEQYF	TRBJ2-7	TRBV30	many	.	15
TGTGCCAGCAGTTTAGGGGCGAACACTGAAGCTTTCTTT	CASSLGANTEAFF	TRBJ1-1	TRBV7-9	many	.	13
TGTGCCAGCAGACCCGACCGACACAGGGGCTCCTACAATGAGCAGTTCTTC	CASRPDRHRGSYNEQFF	TRBJ2-1	TRBV12-3/TRBV12-4	many	TRBD1	17
TGTGCCAGCAGCTTAAGGGTGACAGCCAGTAATGAAAAACTGTTTTTT	CASSLRVTASNEKLFF	TRBJ1-4	TRBV11-2	many	.	16
TGTGCCAGCAGTCCCAGGGGTTGGGGAGTCGAGGGCAATGAGCAGTTCTTC	CASSPRGWGVEGNEQFF	TRBJ2-1	TRBV28	many	.	17
TGTGCCACCAGGCAGGGTCCGAACTCCTACGAGCAGTACTTC	CATRQGPNSYEQYF	TRBJ2-7	TRBV6-1	many	.	14
TGCAGCGTTGAAGGAGGCACCTTGTGGCCCTACGAGCAGTACTTC	CSVEGGTLWPYEQYF	TRBJ2-7	TRBV29-1	many	.	15
TGTGCCAGCAAACGGGCCGCCGGTGGTTACTATGGCTACACCTTC	CASKRAAGGYYGYTF	TRBJ1-2	TRBV27	many	.	15
TGTGCCAGCAGCTCACACCGGGACAGGGGTGCTGAAGCTTTCTTT	CASSSHRDRGAEAFF	TRBJ1-1	TRBV7-9	many	TRBD1	15
TGTGCCAGCAGTTCTCTCGGGACAGGGGCGGATCAGCCCCAGCATTTT	CASSSLGTGADQPQHF	TRBJ1-5	TRBV28	.	TRBD1	16
TGTGCCAGCAGTTCTACCTGGACAGGGATTATAGATACGCAGTATTTT	CASSSTWTGIIDTQYF	TRBJ2-3	TRBV12-3/TRBV12-4	many	TRBD1	16
TGTGCCAGCAGTGTTACGACAGGCCCATCCTACGAGCAGTACTTC	CASSVTTGPSYEQYF	TRBJ2-7	TRBV6-1	many	.	15
TGTGCCAGCAGCCCCGGACTACCTCCCCCCCCAGATACGCAGTATTTT	CASSPGLPPPPDTQYF	TRBJ2-3	TRBV3-1	many	.	16
TGTGCCACCAGTGATGTACTTCACGGGGAGCTGTTTTTT	CATSDVLHGELFF	TRBJ2-2	TRBV24-1	many	.	13
TGCGCCAGCAGTCACTTGACTAGCGGGAGATGGTACGAGCAGTACTTC	CASSHLTSGRWYEQYF	TRBJ2-7	TRBV4-1	.	TRBD2	16
TGTGCCAGCAGCTTGGCAGGTCTAGCGGGAGTGGGGGAGACCCAGTACTTC	CASSLAGLAGVGETQYF	TRBJ2-5	TRBV5-8	few	TRBD2	17
TGTGCTAGTGGTCAAGTGGCCCTCTATAGCAATCAGCCCCAGCATTTT	CASGQVALYSNQPQHF	TRBJ1-5	TRBV12-5	.	.	16
TGTGCCAGCAGTTTTCGACAGGACATTAAGCAGTTCTTC	CASSFRQDIKQFF	TRBJ2-1	TRBV12-3/TRBV12-4	many	.	13
TGTGCCAGCAGTGGCGGACTAGCGGGGGGCCGGGAGACCCAGTACTTC	CASSGGLAGGRETQYF	TRBJ2-5	TRBV2	.	TRBD2	16
TGCAGTGCTAGTCGCGGGAGGGCCTACGAGCAGTACTTC	CSASRGRAYEQYF	TRBJ2-7	TRBV20-1	many	TRBD2	13
TGTGCCAGCAGCTTAGATAGTCGCTCCTACAATGAGCAGTTCTTC	CASSLDSRSYNEQFF	TRBJ2-1	TRBV28	.	.	15
TGCAGTGCGCCCGTCGGCAATAACTACGAGCAGTACTTC	CSAPVGNNYEQYF	TRBJ2-7	TRBV20-1	.	.	13
TGCGCCAGCAGCCAATATACAGGGGGCATCAACACTGAAGCTTTCTTT	CASSQYTGGINTEAFF	TRBJ1-1	TRBV4-1	many	TRBD1	16